The T cell receptor beta chain under discussion was sequenced for a study of T cell responses to AZD1222 COVID-19 vaccine. The protocol was immunoSEQ multiplex PCR, while the TCRdb copy is restricted to in-frame clones and leaves out a portion. Among some 130,000 clones listed, roughly 84% were seen once. The V gene end was trimmed by 5 bases and the J gene end by 2 bases; junction bases not matched to a gene: 11. CDR3 length: 19 amino acids. CDR1 LNHDA and CDR2 SQIVND come from the germline V gene (reference sequence). The sequenced sample was peripheral blood, obtained on day 0 of AZD1222 vaccination. The TCR originated in an adult in good health. The chain recombines TRBV19 with TRBJ2-1, with 14 positions matching TRBD2. The CDR3 reads CASSSRPTSGGATYNEQFF. CDR3 sequence (DNA): TGTGCCAGTAGTTCCCGCCCGACTAGCGGGGGGGCGACCTACAATGAGCAGTTCTTC.